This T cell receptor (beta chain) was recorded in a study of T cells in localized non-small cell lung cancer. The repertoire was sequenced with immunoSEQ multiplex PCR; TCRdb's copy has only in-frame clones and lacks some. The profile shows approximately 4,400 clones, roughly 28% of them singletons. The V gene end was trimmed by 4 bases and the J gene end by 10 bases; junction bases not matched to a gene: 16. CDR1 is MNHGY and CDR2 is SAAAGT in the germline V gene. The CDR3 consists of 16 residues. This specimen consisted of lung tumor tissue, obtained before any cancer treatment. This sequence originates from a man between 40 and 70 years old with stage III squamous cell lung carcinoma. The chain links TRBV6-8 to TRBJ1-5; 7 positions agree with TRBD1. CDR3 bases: TGTGCCAGCAGTTCAGCGACAGGGCCTGGCTATGGACCCCAGCATTTT. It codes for CASSSATGPGYGPQHF.